This section outlines one TCR beta chain sequence together with its context. V dropped 4 bases and J dropped 1 base, with 17 bases sitting between them. The germline V gene has CDR1 SGDLS and CDR2 YYNGEE. This CDR3 comprises 17 residues. The source of the sample is a study of blood T cell repertoires in COVID-19. The repertoire was sequenced with immunoSEQ multiplex PCR; TCRdb's copy has only in-frame clones and lacks some. The table shows approximately 290,000 clones, with 75% to 90% occurring only once. The source is a woman aged 55-70 years with acute or convalescent COVID-19. The chain links TRBV9 to TRBJ1-4, with D possibly being TRBD1 (5 bases). The material sequenced was peripheral blood. This CDR3 reads CASSPSAGGETNEKLFF. CDR3 nucleotide sequence: TGTGCCAGCAGCCCATCTGCCGGGGGAGAAACTAATGAAAAACTGTTTTTT. The variable domain in full, with the rest retrieved from reference TRBV9 and TRBJ1-4, is DSGVTQTPKHLITATGQRVTLRCSPRSGDLSVYWYQQSLDQGLQFLIQYYNGEERAKGNILERFSAQQFPDLHSELNLSSLELGDSALYFCASSPSAGGETNEKLFFGSGTQLSVL.